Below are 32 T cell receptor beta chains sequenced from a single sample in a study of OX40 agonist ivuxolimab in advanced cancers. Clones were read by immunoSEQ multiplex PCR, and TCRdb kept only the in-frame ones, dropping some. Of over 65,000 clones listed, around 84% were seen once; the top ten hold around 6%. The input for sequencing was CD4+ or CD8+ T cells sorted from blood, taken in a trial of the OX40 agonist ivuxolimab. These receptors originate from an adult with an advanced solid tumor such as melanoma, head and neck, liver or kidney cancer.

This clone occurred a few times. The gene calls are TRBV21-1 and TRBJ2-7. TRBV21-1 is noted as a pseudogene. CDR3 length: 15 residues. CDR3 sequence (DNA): TGTGCCAGGAATATGACAGGGAGGGGACCCTACGAGCAGTACTTC. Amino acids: CARNMTGRGPYEQYF.

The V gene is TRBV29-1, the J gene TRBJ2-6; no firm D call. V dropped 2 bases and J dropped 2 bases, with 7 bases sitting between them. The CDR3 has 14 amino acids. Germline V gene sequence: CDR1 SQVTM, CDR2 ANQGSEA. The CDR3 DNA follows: TGCAGCGTTGAAACCCCTCCTGGGGCCAACGTCCTGACTTTC. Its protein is CSVETPPGANVLTF. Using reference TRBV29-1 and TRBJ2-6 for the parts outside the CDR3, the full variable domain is SAVISQKPSRDICQRGTSLTIQCQVDSQVTMMFWYRQQPGQSLTLIATANQGSEATYESGFVIDKFPISRPNLTFSTLTVSNMSPEDSSIYLCSVETPPGANVLTFGAGSRLTVL.

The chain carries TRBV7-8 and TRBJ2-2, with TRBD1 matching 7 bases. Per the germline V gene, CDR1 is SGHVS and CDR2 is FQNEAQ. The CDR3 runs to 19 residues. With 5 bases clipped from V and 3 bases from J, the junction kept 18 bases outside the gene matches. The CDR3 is CASSPDSGGRPEDTGELFF. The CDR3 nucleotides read TGTGCCAGCAGCCCGGACTCAGGGGGTCGGCCCGAGGACACCGGGGAGCTGTTTTTT. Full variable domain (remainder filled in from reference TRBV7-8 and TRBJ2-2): GAGVSQSPRYKVAKRGQDVALRCDPISGHVSLFWYQQALGQGPEFLTYFQNEAQLDKSGLPSDRFFAERPEGSVSTLKIQRTQQEDSAVYLCASSPDSGGRPEDTGELFFGEGSRLTVL.

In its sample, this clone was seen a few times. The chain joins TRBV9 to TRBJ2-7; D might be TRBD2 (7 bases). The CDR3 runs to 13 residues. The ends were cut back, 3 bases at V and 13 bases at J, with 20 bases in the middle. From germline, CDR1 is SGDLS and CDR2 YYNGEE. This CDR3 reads CASSGGGRTETYF. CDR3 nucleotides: TGTGCCAGCAGCGGGGGGGGGAGGACAGAAACCTACTTC.

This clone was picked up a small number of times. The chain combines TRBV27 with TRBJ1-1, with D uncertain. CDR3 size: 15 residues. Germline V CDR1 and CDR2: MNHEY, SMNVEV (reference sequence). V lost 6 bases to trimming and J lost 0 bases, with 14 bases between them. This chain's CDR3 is CASSRRADMNTEAFF. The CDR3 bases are TGTGCCAGCAGCCGCCGGGCAGACATGAACACTGAAGCTTTCTTT.

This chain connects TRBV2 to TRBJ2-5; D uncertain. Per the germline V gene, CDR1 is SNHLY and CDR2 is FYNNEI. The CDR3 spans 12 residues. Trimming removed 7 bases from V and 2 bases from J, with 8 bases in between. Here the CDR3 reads CASNTAQETQYF. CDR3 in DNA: TGTGCCAGCAATACAGCTCAAGAGACCCAGTACTTC.

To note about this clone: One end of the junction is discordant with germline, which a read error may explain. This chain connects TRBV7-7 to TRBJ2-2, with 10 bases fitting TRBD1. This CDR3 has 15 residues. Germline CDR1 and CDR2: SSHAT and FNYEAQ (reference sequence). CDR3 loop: CASRPLTGGHGELFF. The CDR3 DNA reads TGTGCTAGCAGACCATTGACAGGGGGCCACGGGGAGCTGTTTTTT.

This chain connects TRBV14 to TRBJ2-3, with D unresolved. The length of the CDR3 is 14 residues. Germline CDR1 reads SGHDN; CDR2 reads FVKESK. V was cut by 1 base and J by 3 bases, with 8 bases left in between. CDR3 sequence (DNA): TGTGCCAGCAGCCAAGTCAGAAGGACAGATACGCAGTATTTT. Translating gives CASSQVRRTDTQYF.

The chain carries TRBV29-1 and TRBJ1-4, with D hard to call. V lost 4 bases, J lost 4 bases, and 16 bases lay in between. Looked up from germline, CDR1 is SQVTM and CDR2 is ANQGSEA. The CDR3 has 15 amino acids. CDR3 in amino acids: CSVGPGRGINEKLFF. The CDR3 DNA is TGCAGCGTTGGACCCGGACGGGGAATTAATGAAAAACTGTTTTTT.

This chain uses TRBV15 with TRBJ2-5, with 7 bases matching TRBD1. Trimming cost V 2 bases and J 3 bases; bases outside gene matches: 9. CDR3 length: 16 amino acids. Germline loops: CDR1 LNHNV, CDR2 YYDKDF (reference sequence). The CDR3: CATSRPHRGPKETQYF. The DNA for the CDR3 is TGTGCCACCAGCAGACCCCACAGGGGTCCTAAAGAGACCCAGTACTTC.

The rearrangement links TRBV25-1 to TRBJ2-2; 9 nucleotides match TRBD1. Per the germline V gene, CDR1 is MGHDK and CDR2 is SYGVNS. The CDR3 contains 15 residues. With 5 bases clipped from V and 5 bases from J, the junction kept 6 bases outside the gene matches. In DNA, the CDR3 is TGTGCCAGCAGTATCCCGGGACAGGGAACCGGGGAGCTGTTTTTT. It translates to CASSIPGQGTGELFF.

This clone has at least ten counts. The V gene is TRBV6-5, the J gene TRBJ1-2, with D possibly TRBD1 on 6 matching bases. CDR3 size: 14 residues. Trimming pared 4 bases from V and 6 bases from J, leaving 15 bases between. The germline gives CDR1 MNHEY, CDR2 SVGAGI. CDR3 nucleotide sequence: TGTGCCAGCAGTTTTCAAGGGGGGGCTGATGGCTACACCTTC. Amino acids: CASSFQGGADGYTF.

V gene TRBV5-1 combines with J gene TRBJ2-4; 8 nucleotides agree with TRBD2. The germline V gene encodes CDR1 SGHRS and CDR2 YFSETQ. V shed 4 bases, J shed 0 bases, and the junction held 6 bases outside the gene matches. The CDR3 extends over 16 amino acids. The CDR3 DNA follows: TGCGCCAGCAGCGGCACTAGCGGCCTAGCCAAAAACATTCAGTACTTC. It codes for CASSGTSGLAKNIQYF.

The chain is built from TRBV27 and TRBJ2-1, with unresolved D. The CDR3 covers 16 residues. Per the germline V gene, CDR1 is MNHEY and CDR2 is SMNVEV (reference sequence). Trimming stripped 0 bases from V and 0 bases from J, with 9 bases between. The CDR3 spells CASSLSFGSSYNEQFF. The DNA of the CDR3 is TGTGCCAGCAGTTTATCGTTCGGAAGCTCCTACAATGAGCAGTTCTTC.

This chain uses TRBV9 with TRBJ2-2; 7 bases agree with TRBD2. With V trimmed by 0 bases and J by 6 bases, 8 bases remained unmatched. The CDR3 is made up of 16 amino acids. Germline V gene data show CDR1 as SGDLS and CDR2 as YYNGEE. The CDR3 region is CASSVGTSMGSGELFF. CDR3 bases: TGTGCCAGCAGCGTAGGGACTAGTATGGGTTCCGGGGAGCTGTTTTTT.

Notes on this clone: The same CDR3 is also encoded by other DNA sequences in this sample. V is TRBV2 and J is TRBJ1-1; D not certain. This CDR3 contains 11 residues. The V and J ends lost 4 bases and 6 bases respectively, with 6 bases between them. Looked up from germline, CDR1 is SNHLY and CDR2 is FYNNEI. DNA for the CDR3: TGTGCCAGCAGTGGACTCGCTGAAGCTTTCTTT. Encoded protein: CASSGLAEAFF.

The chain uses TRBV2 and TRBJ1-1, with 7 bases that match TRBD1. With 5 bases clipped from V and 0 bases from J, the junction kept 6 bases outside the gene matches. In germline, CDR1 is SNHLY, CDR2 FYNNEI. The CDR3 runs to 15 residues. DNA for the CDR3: TGTGCCAGCAGTCTATTGGGGACAGTGAACACTGAAGCTTTCTTT. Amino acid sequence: CASSLLGTVNTEAFF.

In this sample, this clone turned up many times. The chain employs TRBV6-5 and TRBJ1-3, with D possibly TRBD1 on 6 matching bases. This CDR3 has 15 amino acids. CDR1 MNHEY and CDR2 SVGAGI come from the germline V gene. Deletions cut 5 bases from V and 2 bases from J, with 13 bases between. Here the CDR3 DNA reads TGTGCCAGCAGTCGAAAGGGGGTGGCTGGAAACACCATATATTTT. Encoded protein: CASSRKGVAGNTIYF.

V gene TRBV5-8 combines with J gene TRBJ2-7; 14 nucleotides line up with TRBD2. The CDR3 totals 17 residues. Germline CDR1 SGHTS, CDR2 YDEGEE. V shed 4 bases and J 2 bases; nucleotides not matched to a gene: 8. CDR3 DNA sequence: TGTGCCAGCAGCCCGGGGACTAGCGGGAGTAAGACCTACGAGCAGTACTTC. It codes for CASSPGTSGSKTYEQYF.

The CDR3: CASSGPEEVADIQYF. The CDR3 DNA follows: TGTGCCAGCAGTGGCCCTGAAGAGGTTGCGGACATTCAGTACTTC. This chain joins TRBV2 and TRBJ2-4; D is undetermined. This CDR3 is 15 amino acids long. The germline CDR1 and CDR2 sequences are SNHLY and FYNNEI. Trimming cost V 4 bases and J 8 bases, with 18 bases left between them.

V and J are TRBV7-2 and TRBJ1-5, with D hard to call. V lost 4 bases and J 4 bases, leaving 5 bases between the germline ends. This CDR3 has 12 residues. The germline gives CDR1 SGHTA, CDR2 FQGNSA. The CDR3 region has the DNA TGTGCCAGCAGCTCTCCTAATCAGCCCCAGCATTTT. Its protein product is CASSSPNQPQHF.

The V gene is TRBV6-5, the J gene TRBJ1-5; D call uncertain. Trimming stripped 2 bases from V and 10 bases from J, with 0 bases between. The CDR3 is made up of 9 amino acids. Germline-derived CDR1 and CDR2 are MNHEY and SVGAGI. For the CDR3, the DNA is TGTGCCAGCAGTTACCCCCAGCATTTT. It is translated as CASSYPQHF.

The CDR3 DNA reads TGTGCCAGTAGTCCAGCAGGGTATTTGGGCTACACCTTC. Amino acids: CASSPAGYLGYTF. The chain recombines TRBV19 with TRBJ1-2; D is possibly TRBD1 (5 bases). This CDR3 is 13 amino acids long. The V gene's germline CDR1 is LNHDA and CDR2 SQIVND (reference sequence). Trimming stripped 5 bases from V and 8 bases from J, with 15 bases between.

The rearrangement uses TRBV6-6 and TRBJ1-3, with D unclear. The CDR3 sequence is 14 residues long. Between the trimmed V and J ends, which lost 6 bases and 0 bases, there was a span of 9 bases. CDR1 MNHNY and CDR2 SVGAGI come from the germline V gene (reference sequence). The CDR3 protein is CASRPDTSGNTIYF. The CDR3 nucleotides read TGTGCCAGCAGACCCGACACCTCTGGAAACACCATATATTTT.

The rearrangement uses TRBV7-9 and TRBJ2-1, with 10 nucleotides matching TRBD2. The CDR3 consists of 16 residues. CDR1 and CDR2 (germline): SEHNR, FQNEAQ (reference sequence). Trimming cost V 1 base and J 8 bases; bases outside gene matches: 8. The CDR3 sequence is CASSLGLGLAVYEQFF. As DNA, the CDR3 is TGTGCCAGCAGCTTAGGACTTGGACTAGCGGTCTATGAGCAGTTCTTC.

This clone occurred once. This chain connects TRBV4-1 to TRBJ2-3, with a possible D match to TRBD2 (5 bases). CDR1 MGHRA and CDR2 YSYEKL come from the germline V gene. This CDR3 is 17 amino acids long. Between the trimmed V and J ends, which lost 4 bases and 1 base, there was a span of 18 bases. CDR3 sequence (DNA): TGCGCCAGCAGCCCGGGTTTTGGTCGGGGTGGCACAGATACGCAGTATTTT. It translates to CASSPGFGRGGTDTQYF.

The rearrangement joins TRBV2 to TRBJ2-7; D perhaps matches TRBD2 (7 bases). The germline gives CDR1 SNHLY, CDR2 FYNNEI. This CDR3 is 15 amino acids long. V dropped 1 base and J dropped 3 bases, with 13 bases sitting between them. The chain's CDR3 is CASSEEVGGGYEQYF. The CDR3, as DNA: TGTGCCAGCAGTGAAGAAGTGGGAGGGGGCTACGAGCAGTACTTC. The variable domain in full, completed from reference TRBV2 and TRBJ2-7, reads EPEVTQTPSHQVTQMGQEVILRCVPISNHLYFYWYRQILGQKVEFLVSFYNNEISEKSEIFDDQFSVERPDGSNFTLKIRSTKLEDSAMYFCASSEEVGGGYEQYFGPGTRLTVT.

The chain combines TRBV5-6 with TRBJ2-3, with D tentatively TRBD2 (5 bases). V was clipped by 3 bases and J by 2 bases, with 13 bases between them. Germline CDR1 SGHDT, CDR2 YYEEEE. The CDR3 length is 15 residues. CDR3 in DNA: TGTGCCAGCAGCTCCCGGGGTCCTCTCACAGATACGCAGTATTTT. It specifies CASSSRGPLTDTQYF.

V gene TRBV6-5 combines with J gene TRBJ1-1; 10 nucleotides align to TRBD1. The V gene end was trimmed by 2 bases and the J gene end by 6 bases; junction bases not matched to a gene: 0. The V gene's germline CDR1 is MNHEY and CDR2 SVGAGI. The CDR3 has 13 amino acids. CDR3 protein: CASSYGQGAEAFF. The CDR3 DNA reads TGTGCCAGCAGTTACGGACAGGGGGCTGAAGCTTTCTTT.

This CDR3 is CASGDTGTIRRPLHF. CDR3 DNA sequence: TGTGCCAGCGGCGATACCGGGACCATTCGTCGACCCCTCCACTTT. The J gene is TRBJ1-6, the V gene TRBV6-5, with D possibly being TRBD1 (5 bases). The CDR3 sequence is 15 residues long. Trimming shortened V by 8 bases and J by 12 bases, and 23 bases separated the two germline ends. Germline V gives CDR1 MNHEY, CDR2 SVGAGI.

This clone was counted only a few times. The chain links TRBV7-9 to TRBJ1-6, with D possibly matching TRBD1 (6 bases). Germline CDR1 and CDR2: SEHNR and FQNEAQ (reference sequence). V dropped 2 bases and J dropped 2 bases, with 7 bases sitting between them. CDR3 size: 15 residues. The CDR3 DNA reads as TGTGCCAGCAGCTTATCAGGGGCCTATAATTCACCCCTCCACTTT. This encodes CASSLSGAYNSPLHF.

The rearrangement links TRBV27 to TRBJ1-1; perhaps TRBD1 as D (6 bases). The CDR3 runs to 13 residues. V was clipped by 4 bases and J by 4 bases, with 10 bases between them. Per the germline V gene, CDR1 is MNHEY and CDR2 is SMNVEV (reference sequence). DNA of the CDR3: TGTGCCAGCAGTTACGGGGGCATCACTGAAGCTTTCTTT. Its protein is CASSYGGITEAFF.